This entry describes one T cell receptor (beta chain). What it binds is not known. TCR sequencing used cDNA made by reverse transcription of extracted RNA. Produced via immunoSEQ multiplex PCR; TCRdb's table is partial and in-frame only. The table includes around 200,000 clones, roughly 50% detected once. As to treatment: oral pan-JAK inhibitor, 5-10 mg twice daily. These data are taken from a study of CD8+ T cells in alopecia areata. Study as a whole: It was 6 to 18 months of tofacitinib, and then there were 6 months off drug. Severity was scored as percentage of affected scalp area in treated patients. Overall study results and limits: Sequencing of scalp tissue also captures the resident alphabeta T cells of normal skin. Scalp clonality dropped significantly under tofacitinib, as did expanded CD8+ top-100 clones.

The CDR3 contains 16 residues. Trimming removed 1 base from V and 7 bases from J, with 19 bases in between. The germline V gene has CDR1 PRHDT and CDR2 FYEKMQ (reference sequence). The receptor comes from a human donor with alopecia areata. The material was CD8+ T cells sorted from blood, obtained at week 24, from a patient treated with tofacitinib. The V gene is TRBV13, the J gene TRBJ1-2; weak D call: TRBD1 (6 bases). The CDR3 loop is CASSLEIRGAAAGYTF. The CDR3 DNA follows: TGTGCCAGCAGCTTAGAAATTCGGGGGGCCGCCGCTGGCTACACCTTC. The full variable domain, with the rest looked up from reference TRBV13 and TRBJ1-2, is AAGVIQSPRHLIKEKRETATLKCYPIPRHDTVYWYQQGPGQDPQFLISFYEKMQSDKGSIPDRFSAQQFSDYHSELNMSSLELGDSALYFCASSLEIRGAAAGYTFGSGTRLTVV.